Below are 27 T cell receptor beta chains sequenced from a single sample in a study of cytomegalovirus exposure and HLA in healthy donors. The PCR was carried out with 60 Vbeta primers and 13 Jbeta primers. Here immunoSEQ multiplex PCR was the method, and the copy in TCRdb shows in-frame clones only, minus some. The table records approximately 120,000 clones, about 84% of them present only once. What was sequenced was PBMCs. Receptors originate from a man aged 35 to 55 in good health and CMV-seronegative.

The rearrangement links TRBV9 to TRBJ2-5, with a possible D match to TRBD1 (6 bases). Trimming stripped 3 bases from V and 2 bases from J, with 14 bases between. The CDR3 is 15 residues long. Germline CDR1 reads SGDLS; CDR2 reads YYNGEE. CDR3 protein: CASSASGQRQETQYF. The CDR3 coding sequence is TGTGCCAGCAGCGCGAGCGGACAGAGACAAGAGACCCAGTACTTC.

This sequence joins TRBV21-1 and TRBJ2-2; the D segment call TRBD2 is taken from the table without a DNA check. TRBV21-1 is labeled a pseudogene. This CDR3 is 18 amino acids long. CDR3 sequence reads: CASSPKARGEAGTGELFF. The CDR3 DNA reads TGTGCCAGCAGCCCGAAAGCGCGGGGGGAAGCGGGGACCGGGGAGCTGTTTTTT.

The rearrangement links TRBV2 to TRBJ1-2, with D perhaps matching TRBD1 (5 bases). The CDR3 runs 13 residues. Trimming cost V 2 bases and J 5 bases, with 9 bases left between them. Germline CDR1 SNHLY, CDR2 FYNNEI. CDR3 in DNA: TGTGCCAGCAGTGAACAGGGAGGTTATGGCTACACCTTC. Translation gives CASSEQGGYGYTF.

The chain has TRBV9 and TRBJ1-5; TRBD1 agrees at 7 bases. The V and J ends lost 0 bases and 3 bases, in that order; junction bases with no gene match: 3. The CDR3 sequence is 15 residues long. CDR1 and CDR2 (germline): SGDLS, YYNGEE. CDR3 coding DNA: TGTGCCAGCAGCGTAGGGGGACAGCTCAATCAGCCCCAGCATTTT. This encodes CASSVGGQLNQPQHF.

This rearrangement joins TRBV15 to TRBJ2-7; D is undetermined. This CDR3 region has 16 residues. Germline loops: CDR1 LNHNV, CDR2 YYDKDF (reference sequence). V was cut by 5 bases and J by 0 bases, with 17 bases left in between. The CDR3 protein is CATSDKSSPLSYEQYF. CDR3 nucleotides: TGTGCCACCAGCGACAAAAGTAGTCCCCTCTCCTACGAGCAGTACTTC.

The J gene is TRBJ1-1, the V gene TRBV10-3, with 7 bases that match TRBD1. V lost 10 bases and J lost 1; bases outside the gene matches: 9. Germline V gene lookup returns CDR1 ENHRY and CDR2 SYGVKD. The CDR3 has 14 residues. Here the CDR3 reads CANGRTGENTEAFF. Written as DNA, the CDR3 is TGTGCCAACGGGCGGACAGGAGAGAACACTGAAGCTTTCTTT.

This clone was counted only a few times. The chain joins TRBV5-1 to TRBJ2-5, with D unresolved. Germline loops: CDR1 SGHRS, CDR2 YFSETQ. This CDR3 has 14 residues. Deletions cut 1 base from V and 3 bases from J, with 10 bases between. In nucleotides, the CDR3 is TGCGCCAGCAGCTTGTGGAGTACTGAAGAGACCCAGTACTTC. It codes for CASSLWSTEETQYF.

V usage is TRBV6-1 and J usage is TRBJ1-1, with D perhaps matching TRBD1 (5 bases). The CDR3 is 14 residues long. Germline loops: CDR1 MNHNS, CDR2 SASEGT. The ends were cut back, 8 bases at V and 1 base at J, with 14 bases in the middle. The CDR3 loop is CASGRTSSNTEAFF. Here the CDR3 DNA reads TGTGCCAGCGGACGGACAAGTTCGAACACTGAAGCTTTCTTT.

The chain recombines TRBV28 with TRBJ2-5; a weak D match, TRBD1 (6 bases). Trimming removed 1 base from V and 0 bases from J, with 18 bases in between. CDR3 length: 18 residues. Germline values: CDR1 MDHEN, CDR2 SYDVKM. The CDR3 region is CASSLSRGRARYQETQYF. The CDR3 nucleotides are TGTGCCAGCAGTTTATCCAGGGGCCGGGCCCGGTACCAAGAGACCCAGTACTTC.

The rearrangement uses TRBV4-1 and TRBJ1-5; tentative D call: TRBD1 (6 bases). V dropped 4 bases and J dropped 3 bases, with 10 bases sitting between them. In germline, CDR1 is MGHRA, CDR2 YSYEKL. The CDR3 is 14 amino acids. This CDR3 is CASSRTALNQPQHF. Written as DNA, the CDR3 is TGCGCCAGCAGCCGGACAGCCCTCAATCAGCCCCAGCATTTT.

The chain links TRBV7-3 to TRBJ2-3; 7 bases match TRBD1. Germline values: CDR1 SGHTA, CDR2 FQGTGA. V was clipped by 5 bases and J by 4 bases; unmatched bases: 3. The CDR3 consists of 13 residues. CDR3 loop: CASSAQGADTQYF. The CDR3 nucleotides read TGTGCCAGCAGCGCGCAGGGGGCAGATACGCAGTATTTT.

The chain is built from TRBV27 and TRBJ2-1, with 10 bases aligning to TRBD1. J was trimmed by 8 bases and V by 5 bases; bases with no gene match: 6. The germline CDR1 and CDR2 sequences are MNHEY and SMNVEV (reference sequence). The CDR3 sequence is 14 residues long. CDR3 nucleotide sequence: TGTGCCAGCAGTACGACAGGGGGCTTCTATGAGCAGTTCTTC. The encoded protein is CASSTTGGFYEQFF.

The CDR3 DNA is TGCAGTGTAGACTTCCAAGAGACCCAGTACTTC. Amino acid sequence: CSVDFQETQYF. The genes are TRBV20-1 and TRBJ2-5; D remains unclear. The ends were cut back, 7 bases at V and 1 base at J, with 7 bases in the middle. Germline lookup yields CDR1 DFQATT and CDR2 SNEGSKA (reference sequence). The length of the CDR3 is 11 residues.

The chain uses TRBV11-2 and TRBJ2-7; TRBD2 is a possible D gene (5 bases). Trimming removed 0 bases at V and 2 bases at J, with 11 bases between. This CDR3 spans 15 amino acids. Germline V lookup: CDR1 SGHAT, CDR2 FQNNGV. Here the CDR3 DNA reads TGTGCCAGCAGCTTAGAGCTTGGACTCACCTACGAGCAGTACTTC. Translation gives CASSLELGLTYEQYF.

This clone has a single count. This chain connects TRBV9 to TRBJ1-4, with no clear D. Germline CDR1 and CDR2: SGDLS and YYNGEE. The CDR3 is 15 residues long. V was pared by 0 bases and J by 10 bases, with 16 bases between. CDR3 DNA: TGTGCCAGCAGCGTAGACGGAGAGCCCTGGAGAAAACTGTTTTTT. Protein sequence: CASSVDGEPWRKLFF.

The rearrangement uses TRBV30 and TRBJ1-2; D ambiguous. The CDR3 consists of 12 residues. Trimming pared 4 bases from V and 7 bases from J, leaving 13 bases between. Germline CDR1 GTSNPN, CDR2 SVGIG (reference sequence). The CDR3 here is CAWNPGEGGYTF. The CDR3 DNA is TGTGCCTGGAATCCCGGGGAAGGTGGCTACACCTTC.

Only a few counts were recorded for this clone. The chain employs TRBV5-4 and TRBJ1-6; 7 bases align to TRBD1. V lost 3 bases, J lost 9 bases, and 6 bases stayed unmatched. Looked up from germline, CDR1 is SGHNT and CDR2 is YYREEE (reference sequence). This CDR3 region has 14 residues. The CDR3 region has the DNA TGTGCCAGCAGCTCTGGACAGGTTACTTCACCCCTCCACTTT. Translating it yields CASSSGQVTSPLHF.

The chain joins TRBV20-1 to TRBJ1-2; D gene uncertain. Trimming removed 5 bases from V and 4 bases from J, with 5 bases in between. The CDR3 runs 10 residues. CDR1 and CDR2 (germline): DFQATT, SNEGSKA (reference sequence). The CDR3 sequence: CSALAYGYTF. CDR3 nucleotide sequence: TGCAGTGCTTTGGCCTATGGCTACACCTTC.

The V gene is TRBV29-1, the J gene TRBJ1-1; D is uncertain. Looked up from germline, CDR1 is SQVTM and CDR2 is ANQGSEA. V was clipped by 3 bases and J by 4 bases, with 12 bases between them. This CDR3 region has 13 residues. CDR3 region: CSVEHSPVTEAFF. The CDR3 DNA reads TGCAGCGTTGAGCACAGCCCAGTCACTGAAGCTTTCTTT.

The rearrangement uses TRBV4-3 and TRBJ2-7; tentative D call: TRBD2 (7 bases). Trimming shortened V by 4 bases and J by 6 bases, and 19 bases separated the two germline ends. From germline, CDR1 is LGHNA and CDR2 YSLEER. This CDR3 is built from 15 residues. CDR3 sequence (DNA): TGCGCCAGCAGCCTCACTAGGGGGGGGCTGGGCGAGCAGTACTTC. It is translated as CASSLTRGGLGEQYF.

Here the CDR3 DNA reads TGTGCCAGCAGTTACGAGGGGGTAGGGACTGAAGCTTTCTTT. Translation gives CASSYEGVGTEAFF. V and J are TRBV6-6 and TRBJ1-1; possible D gene TRBD1, 6 bases. The CDR3 length is 14 residues. CDR1 is MNHNY and CDR2 is SVGAGI in the germline V gene (reference sequence). Trimming cost V 2 bases and J 5 bases, with 12 bases left between them.

The chain uses TRBV7-9 and TRBJ1-6; D is possibly TRBD1 (5 bases). V shed 4 bases and J shed 7 bases, with 11 bases lying between them. Germline V gene data show CDR1 as SEHNR and CDR2 as FQNEAQ (reference sequence). The CDR3 loop spans 14 amino acids. DNA for the CDR3: TGTGCCAGCAGCTCGCCCGACAGCAATTCACCCCTCCACTTT. This translates into CASSSPDSNSPLHF.

J is TRBJ1-4 and V is TRBV14, with 9 bases aligning to TRBD1. With 4 bases clipped from V and 7 bases from J, the junction kept 7 bases outside the gene matches. There are 15 residues in the CDR3. Germline CDR1 SGHDN, CDR2 FVKESK. For the CDR3, the DNA is TGTGCCAGCAGCCGACCCGGGACAGGGATTGAAAAACTGTTTTTT. Amino acid sequence: CASSRPGTGIEKLFF.

The rearrangement links TRBV7-2 to TRBJ1-1, with no clear D. Germline V gene lookup returns CDR1 SGHTA and CDR2 FQGNSA. The V end lost 5 bases, the J end lost 5 bases, and 12 bases lay between the germline ends. The CDR3 consists of 13 residues. In DNA, the CDR3 is TGTGCCAGCAGCCCAAGGACTGGTACTGAAGCTTTCTTT. The encoded protein is CASSPRTGTEAFF.

The chain carries TRBV6-6 and TRBJ1-4, with TRBD1 matching 9 bases. CDR1 MNHNY and CDR2 SVGAGI come from the germline V gene (reference sequence). V lost 6 bases and J lost 4; bases outside the gene matches: 3. This CDR3 is built from 14 residues. The CDR3 bases are TGTGCCAGCAGGACAGGGGGTGGTAATGAAAAACTGTTTTTT. Protein sequence: CASRTGGGNEKLFF.

This sequence joins TRBV29-1 and TRBJ1-1; 7 bases line up with TRBD1. The CDR3 runs to 13 residues. Germline CDR1 SQVTM, CDR2 ANQGSEA. Trimming took 7 bases from V and 1 from J; bases not matched to a gene: 6. CDR3 amino acids: CSAYRDRNTEAFF. CDR3 sequence (DNA): TGCAGCGCCTACCGGGACAGGAACACTGAAGCTTTCTTT.

This rearrangement joins TRBV18 to TRBJ2-7, with TRBD2 matching over 12 bases. This CDR3 has 19 amino acids. V lost 4 bases and J lost 0; bases outside the gene matches: 13. In germline, CDR1 is KGHSH, CDR2 LQKENI. The CDR3 nucleotides are TGTGCCAGCTCACACGGGCCCGGACTAGCGGGGAGAAGCTCCTACGAGCAGTACTTC. Protein: CASSHGPGLAGRSSYEQYF.